This T cell receptor (beta chain) was recorded in a study of blood T cell repertoires in COVID-19. Background on the study: Material from acute and convalescent COVID-19 was sourced from the United States, Italy and Spain. PBMCs, B-cell-depleted T cells, or T cells provided the cDNA or gDNA that made up the material.

Trimming at V came to 6 bases and at J to 3 bases, leaving 11 bases not matched to a gene. This CDR3 region has 16 residues. The germline gives CDR1 MDHEN, CDR2 SYDVKM. Sequencing used immunoSEQ multiplex PCR; TCRdb keeps in-frame clones, though not all of them. Here the sample spans about 180,000 clones, 80% to 90% being singletons. The sample comprised peripheral blood. This TCR was sampled from a man aged 55-75 years with acute or convalescent COVID-19. This chain connects TRBV28 to TRBJ2-1; the match to TRBD2 covers 7 bases. The CDR3: CASSPGGASGYNEQFF. The CDR3 DNA reads TGTGCCAGCAGCCCTGGGGGTGCTAGCGGCTACAATGAGCAGTTCTTC.